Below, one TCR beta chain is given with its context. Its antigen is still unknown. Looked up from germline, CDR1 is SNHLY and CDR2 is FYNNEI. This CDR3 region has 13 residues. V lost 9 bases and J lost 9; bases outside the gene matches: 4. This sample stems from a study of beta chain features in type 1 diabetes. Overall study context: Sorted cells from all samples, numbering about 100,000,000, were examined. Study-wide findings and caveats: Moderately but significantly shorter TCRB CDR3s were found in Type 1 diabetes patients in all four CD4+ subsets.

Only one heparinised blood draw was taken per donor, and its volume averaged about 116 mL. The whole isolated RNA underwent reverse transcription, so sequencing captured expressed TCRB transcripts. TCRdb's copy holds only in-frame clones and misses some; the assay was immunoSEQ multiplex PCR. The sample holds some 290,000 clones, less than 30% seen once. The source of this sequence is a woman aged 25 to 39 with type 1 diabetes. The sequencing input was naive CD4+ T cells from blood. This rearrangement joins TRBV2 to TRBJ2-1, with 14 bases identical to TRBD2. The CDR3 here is CARTSGRAREQFF. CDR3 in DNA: TGTGCCAGGACTAGCGGGAGGGCCCGTGAGCAGTTCTTC. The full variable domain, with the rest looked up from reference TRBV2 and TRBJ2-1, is EPEVTQTPSHQVTQMGQEVILRCVPISNHLYFYWYRQILGQKVEFLVSFYNNEISEKSEIFDDQFSVERPDGSNFTLKIRSTKLEDSAMYFCARTSGRAREQFFGPGTRLTVL.